The sequence of this TCR beta chain was determined in a study of multiple sclerosis patients with progressive multifocal leukoencephalopathy. Overall study: The control group, sampled over time, had multiple sclerosis, received natalizumab and did not develop PML.

Trimming left V 0 bases short and J 0 bases short, with 12 bases between. The CDR3 totals 17 residues. From germline, CDR1 is LGHNA and CDR2 YSLEER. As to time point: before natalizumab initiation. The T0 samples predate the first natalizumab infusion. Assay used: immunoSEQ multiplex PCR; TCRdb lists only in-frame clones, some missing. The sample shows about 30,000 clones, 80% to 95% of them seen only once. This clone has only one observation. What it binds is not known. Findings of the study overall: Whether JC virus or general immunocompromise explains the findings remained unclear. Less diverse TRB repertoires were suggested in most PML patients.

This chain uses TRBV4-3 with TRBJ2-1; D uncertain. This TCR derives from a man aged 25-40 years with multiple sclerosis. The specimen was PBMCs. The CDR3 nucleotides read TGCGCCAGCAGCCAAGACCGTAGGGCGAGCTCCTACAATGAGCAGTTCTTC. Residues: CASSQDRRASSYNEQFF.